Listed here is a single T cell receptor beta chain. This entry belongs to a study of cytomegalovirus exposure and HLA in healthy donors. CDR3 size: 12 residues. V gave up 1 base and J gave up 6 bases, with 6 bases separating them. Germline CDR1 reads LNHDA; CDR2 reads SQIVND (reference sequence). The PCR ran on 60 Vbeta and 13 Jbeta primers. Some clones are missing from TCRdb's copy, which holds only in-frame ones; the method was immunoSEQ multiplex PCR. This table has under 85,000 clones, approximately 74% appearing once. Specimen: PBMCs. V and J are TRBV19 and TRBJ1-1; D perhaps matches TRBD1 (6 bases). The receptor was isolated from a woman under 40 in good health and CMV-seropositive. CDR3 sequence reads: CASSIGTAEAFF. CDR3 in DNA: TGTGCCAGTAGTATAGGGACAGCTGAAGCTTTCTTT.